This T cell receptor beta chain appears in the sequencing data of a study of cytotoxic CD8 clonotypes in ibrutinib-treated CLL. For the study at large: Partial responses totalled approximately 24 and complete responses 2; after median roughly 68 months, about 14 remained remitted and roughly twelve progressed.

The method was immunoSEQ multiplex PCR; TCRdb's version includes in-frame clones alone and lacks a portion of them. This sample yields 45,000 or so clones, of which roughly three fifths are seen a single time; under 35% belongs to the top ten. The CDR3 extends over 15 amino acids. V was pared by 4 bases and J by 4 bases, with 16 bases between. The germline gives CDR1 SNHLY, CDR2 FYNNEI. The TCR originated in a human donor with chronic lymphocytic leukemia. Source: PBMCs, taken after 24 months of ibrutinib treatment. The chain joins TRBV2 to TRBJ2-5; a possible D gene is TRBD2 (6 bases). CDR3 DNA: TGTGCCAGCAGTGCCGCGGCGGGGTTCAGAGAGACCCAGTACTTC. The encoded protein is CASSAAAGFRETQYF.